The clone carrying this T cell receptor (beta chain) has only a few counts. Its antigen is unknown. Gene names refer to mouse genes. The observed sequence ends 1 residue before the CDR3 terminus, with the missing tail filled in from the germline J gene. This table comes from immunoSEQ multiplex PCR, and its TCRdb copy is limited to in-frame clones, with some not included. The table lists thousands of clones, 60% of them singletons. Documented time point: mouse harvest day 7 after allogeneic transplant. The graft held 10^6 splenic CD5+ T cells and 10^7 T-cell-depleted bone marrow cells. Tissues came from B6→BALB/c major-mismatch GVHD mice at day 7 or 14. These data are taken from a study of tissue T cells after allogeneic stem cell transplantation. Study-wide results and limits: Within patients, tissue anatomy strongly shaped TCR repertoire composition.

The V gene's germline CDR1 is SGHDT and CDR2 FRDEAV. Trimming cost V 0 bases and J 7 bases, with 5 bases left between them. The CDR3 is made up of 12 amino acids. The origin of this receptor is a female BALB/c mouse given C57BL/6 T cells with graft-versus-host disease after an allogeneic hematopoietic cell transplant. The V gene is TRBV14, the J gene TRBJ1-5, with D uncertain. Sequences were obtained from spleen. The sequenced CDR3 bases are TGTGCCAGCAGTTTCTCTAATCAGGCTCCGCTT. Translated, it gives CASSFSNQAPL. The entire CDR3 protein reads CASSFSNQAPLF. The variable domain in full, completed from reference TRBV14 and TRBJ1-5, reads EAGVTQSPRYAVLQEGQAVSFWCDPISGHDTLYWYQQPRDQGPQLLVYFRDEAVIDNSQLPSDRFSAVRPKGTNSTLKIQSAKQGDTATYLCASSFSNQAPLFGEGTRLSVL.